These T cell receptor beta chains were read from a single sample in a study of control samples from healthy donors and cancer patients. Profiled with immunoSEQ multiplex PCR; TCRdb holds only in-frame clones, not every one. In the table there are just under 75,000 clones, roughly 84% of which are singletons. Sequencing input: blood. These receptors all stem from a woman between 45 and 60 years old in good health. CDR3s include the opening cysteine and the closing phenylalanine or tryptophan. The D gene is left open where the match is weak. Some rows have no size entry. The others give once, few or many, or a class for an expanded clone.

cdr3_length	clone_size	v_call	j_call	d_call	cdr3_aa	cdr3_nt
16	-	TRBV5-4	TRBJ2-3	TRBD1	CASSSPTRQGWDTQYF	TGTGCCAGCAGCTCCCCAACTCGACAGGGATGGGATACGCAGTATTTT
12	-	TRBV3-1/TRBV3-2	TRBJ1-2	-	CASSHTGNGYTF	TGTGCCAGCAGCCACACAGGGAATGGCTACACCTTC
15	once	TRBV10-3	TRBJ2-3	-	CAISELAGGTDTQYF	TGTGCCATCAGTGAGTTGGCGGGCGGCACAGATACGCAGTATTTT
15	-	TRBV6-6	TRBJ1-1	TRBD1	CASSTTTGDGTEAFF	TGTGCCAGCAGTACAACAACAGGGGACGGCACTGAAGCTTTCTTT
18	-	TRBV28	TRBJ1-4	-	CASNPPIGRGESGEKLFF	TGTGCCAGCAACCCACCTATCGGGAGAGGGGAGTCGGGGGAAAAACTGTTTTTT
15	-	TRBV9	TRBJ1-5	-	CASSVEGTQDQPQHF	TGTGCCAGCAGCGTAGAAGGGACGCAGGATCAGCCCCAGCATTTT
14	-	TRBV21-1	TRBJ1-2	-	CASSKSEVRYGYTF	TGTGCCAGCAGCAAAAGCGAAGTGCGCTATGGCTACACCTTC
13	-	TRBV20-1	TRBJ2-7	-	CSASKGGGYEQYF	TGCAGTGCTAGTAAGGGGGGGGGCTACGAGCAGTACTTC
17	once	TRBV28	TRBJ2-1	-	CASSLYRRRSSYNEQFF	TGTGCCAGCAGTTTATACCGCAGGCGCAGCTCCTACAATGAGCAGTTCTTC
14	-	TRBV11-2	TRBJ2-4	TRBD1	CASSLTGGQNIQYF	TGTGCCAGCAGTCTGACAGGGGGACAAAACATTCAGTACTTC
15	once	TRBV6-5	TRBJ2-1	-	CASSYSIRESNEQFF	TGTGCCAGCAGTTACAGCATTAGGGAGTCCAATGAGCAGTTCTTC
14	-	TRBV5-1	TRBJ1-1	-	CASSLVGAYTEAFF	TGCGCCAGCAGCTTGGTGGGGGCGTACACTGAAGCTTTCTTT
12	once	TRBV29-1	TRBJ2-7	-	CSVEGQSYEQYF	TGCAGCGTTGAAGGCCAGAGCTACGAGCAGTACTTC
19	-	TRBV7-3	TRBJ2-5	-	CASSLNGAGAGMRGETQYF	TGTGCCAGCAGCTTAAATGGGGCAGGGGCCGGGATGCGGGGAGAGACCCAGTACTTC
16	-	TRBV19	TRBJ2-7	TRBD1	CASSPPAGQASYEQYF	TGTGCCAGTAGCCCCCCCGCGGGACAGGCCTCCTACGAGCAGTACTTC